Below, 8 T cell receptor beta chains from the same sample are listed, as sequenced in a study of response to subunit inactivated influenza vaccine. MiXCR, applied by TCRdb to the RT-PCR reads, yields one record per CDR3 protein. Of some 500,000 distinct CDR3 sequences in the sample, about 25% were seen once. The source was CD4+ T cells sorted from PBMCs, collected roughly 5 days after vaccination. These receptors were obtained from a man aged 50-60 years who received an inactivated influenza vaccine.

This clonotype was observed a few times. The chain has TRBV7-9 and TRBJ2-7, with TRBD1 identical over 10 bases. Looked up from germline, CDR1 is SEHNR and CDR2 is FQNEAQ (reference sequence). The CDR3 consists of 16 residues. Trimming took 3 bases from V and 3 from J; bases not matched to a gene: 8. The CDR3 here is CASSLTGTGVSYEQYF. DNA of the CDR3: TGTGCCAGCAGCTTGACCGGGACAGGGGTAAGCTACGAGCAGTACTTC.

The chain uses TRBV10-3 and TRBJ1-5, with D hard to call. In germline, CDR1 is ENHRY, CDR2 SYGVKD. The ends were cut back, 3 bases at V and 5 bases at J, with 5 bases in the middle. The CDR3 spans 12 residues. The CDR3 region is CAISERHQPQHF. Written as DNA, the CDR3 is TGTGCCATCAGTGAAAGACATCAGCCCCAGCATTTT.

This clonotype was detected a few times. The genes are TRBV6-1 and TRBJ1-5, with unresolved D. CDR1 is MNHNS and CDR2 is SASEGT in the germline V gene. This CDR3 is built from 12 residues. V was cut by 0 bases and J by 7 bases, with 4 bases left in between. CDR3 sequence reads: CASSEARQPQHF. CDR3 DNA sequence: TGTGCCAGCAGTGAAGCACGCCAGCCCCAGCATTTT.

The rearrangement links TRBV20-1 to TRBJ1-2; D remains unclear. The CDR3 spans 11 residues. Germline-derived CDR1 and CDR2 are DFQATT and SNEGSKA (reference sequence). Trimming left V 1 base short and J 6 bases short, with 6 bases between. The CDR3 sequence is CSARVVDGYTF. CDR3 DNA sequence: TGCAGTGCTAGAGTTGTTGATGGCTACACCTTC.

This clonotype was counted between two and nine times. The chain is built from TRBV7-9 and TRBJ2-5, with 7 positions matching TRBD2. Per the germline V gene, CDR1 is SEHNR and CDR2 is FQNEAQ (reference sequence). The CDR3 consists of 15 residues. The ends lost 2 bases at V and 4 bases at J; junction bases unmatched: 7. The CDR3 region is CASSLWLAGGETQYF. CDR3 coding DNA: TGTGCCAGCAGCTTATGGTTAGCGGGCGGAGAGACCCAGTACTTC.

The chain combines TRBV5-5 with TRBJ1-2; 7 bases fit TRBD1. V was pared by 0 bases and J by 1 base, with 9 bases of the junction left unmatched. CDR3 length equals 17 residues. CDR1 and CDR2 (germline): SGHKS, YYEKEE (reference sequence). The CDR3 DNA is TGTGCCAGCAGCTTGGCCGGTGGTGACAGGGTTAACTATGGCTACACCTTC. Its translation is CASSLAGGDRVNYGYTF.

The rearrangement joins TRBV18 to TRBJ2-2; D call uncertain. Trimming cost V 3 bases and J 0 bases, with 11 bases left between them. Germline CDR1 reads KGHSH; CDR2 reads LQKENI. CDR3 length equals 16 residues. The CDR3 protein is CASSPGQASNTGELFF. CDR3 nucleotide sequence: TGTGCCAGCTCACCCGGCCAGGCGTCGAACACCGGGGAGCTGTTTTTT.

The V and J genes are TRBV11-1 and TRBJ2-3; possibly TRBD1 for D (5 bases). Germline values: CDR1 SGHAT, CDR2 FQDESV (reference sequence). Trimming removed 2 bases from V and 6 bases from J, with 12 bases in between. This CDR3 is 14 amino acids long. In DNA form, the CDR3 reads TGTGCCAGCAGCTTAAGAGCGAAGGGGGATACGCAGTATTTT. Its translation: CASSLRAKGDTQYF.